The following is a T cell receptor beta chain sequence with its context. Its antigen remains unknown. The data were obtained in a study of identical twins. General study results and limits: Without tracking the same donors, conclusions rested on cross-sectional statistical analysis. Memory repertoires lacked the insertion deficit that abundant cord blood beta clonotypes showed.

The CDR3 is 16 residues long. The germline V and J ends were trimmed by 4 bases and 5 bases, with 18 bases remaining between them. Germline V gives CDR1 SGHRS, CDR2 YFSETQ. TCRdb analysed the 5' RACE reads with MiXCR anew, one entry per CDR3 protein. The sample records roughly 770,000 distinct CDR3 sequences, about 20% being singletons. The sample was also linked to a second study, of T cells expressing NK-cell markers. From that paper: Of eight sequenced donors, seven were HCMV-seropositive and one HCMV-seronegative.

The sequenced sample was PBMCs. This rearrangement joins TRBV5-1 to TRBJ2-2, with D possibly matching TRBD1 (6 bases). This TCR derives from a woman younger than 35 in good health. The CDR3 reads CASSTIRGEGTGELFF. Written as DNA, the CDR3 is TGCGCCAGCAGCACGATCAGGGGAGAGGGAACCGGGGAGCTGTTTTTT.